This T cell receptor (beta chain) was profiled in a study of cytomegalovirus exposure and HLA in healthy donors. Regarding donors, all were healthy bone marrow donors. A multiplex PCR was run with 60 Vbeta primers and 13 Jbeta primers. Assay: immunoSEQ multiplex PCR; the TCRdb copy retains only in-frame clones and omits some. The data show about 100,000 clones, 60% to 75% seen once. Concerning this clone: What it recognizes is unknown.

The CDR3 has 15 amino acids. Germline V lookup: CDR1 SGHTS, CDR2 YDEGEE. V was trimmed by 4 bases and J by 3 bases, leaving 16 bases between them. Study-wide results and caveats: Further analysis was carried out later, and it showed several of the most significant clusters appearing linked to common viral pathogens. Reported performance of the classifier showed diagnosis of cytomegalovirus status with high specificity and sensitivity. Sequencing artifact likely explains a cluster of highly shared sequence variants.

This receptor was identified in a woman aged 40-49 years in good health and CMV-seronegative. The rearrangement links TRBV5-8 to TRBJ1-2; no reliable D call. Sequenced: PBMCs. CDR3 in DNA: TGTGCCAGCAGCCAAGATGAGGGAAGGGACTATGGCTACACCTTC. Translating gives CASSQDEGRDYGYTF. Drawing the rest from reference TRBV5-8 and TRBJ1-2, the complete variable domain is EAGVTQSPTHLIKTRGQQATLRCSPISGHTSVYWYQQALGLGLQFLLWYDEGEERNRGNFPPRFSGRQFPNYSSELNVNALELEDSALYLCASSQDEGRDYGYTFGSGTRLTVV.